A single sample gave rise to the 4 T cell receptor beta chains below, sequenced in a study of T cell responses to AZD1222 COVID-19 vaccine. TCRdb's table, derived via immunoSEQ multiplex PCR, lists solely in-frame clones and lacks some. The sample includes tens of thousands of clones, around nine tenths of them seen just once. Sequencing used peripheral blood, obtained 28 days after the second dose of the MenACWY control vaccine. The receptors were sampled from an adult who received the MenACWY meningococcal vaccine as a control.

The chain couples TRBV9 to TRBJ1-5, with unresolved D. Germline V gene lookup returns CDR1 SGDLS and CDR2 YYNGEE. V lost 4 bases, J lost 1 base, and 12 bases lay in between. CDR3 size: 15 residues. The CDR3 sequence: CASSPTVGSNQPQHF. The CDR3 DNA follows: TGTGCCAGCAGCCCTACAGTGGGGAGCAATCAGCCCCAGCATTTT.

CDR3: CAWRTSGDKKLFF. The CDR3 DNA follows: TGTGCCTGGAGAACATCGGGGGACAAAAAACTGTTTTTT. The chain is built from TRBV30 and TRBJ1-4; D might be TRBD1 (6 bases). Trimming cost V 3 bases and J 9 bases, with 14 bases left between them. CDR1 and CDR2 (germline): GTSNPN, SVGIG (reference sequence). The CDR3 is 13 residues long.

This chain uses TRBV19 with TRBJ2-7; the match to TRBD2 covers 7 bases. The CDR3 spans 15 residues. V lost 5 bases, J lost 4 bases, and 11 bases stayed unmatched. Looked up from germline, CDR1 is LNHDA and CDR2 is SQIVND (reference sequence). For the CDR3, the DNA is TGTGCCAGTAGTCTTATACCGGGACTAAATTACGAGCAGTACTTC. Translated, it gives CASSLIPGLNYEQYF. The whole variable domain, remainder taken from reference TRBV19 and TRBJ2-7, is DGGITQSPKYLFRKEGQNVTLSCEQNLNHDAMYWYRQDPGQGLRLIYYSQIVNDFQKGDIAEGYSVSREKKESFPLTVTSAQKNPTAFYLCASSLIPGLNYEQYFGPGTRLTVT.

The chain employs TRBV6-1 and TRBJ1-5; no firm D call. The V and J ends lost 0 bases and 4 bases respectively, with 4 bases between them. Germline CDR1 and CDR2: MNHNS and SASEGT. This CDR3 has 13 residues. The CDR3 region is CASSEAENQPQHF. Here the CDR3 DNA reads TGTGCCAGCAGTGAAGCTGAGAATCAGCCCCAGCATTTT.